This passage covers 3 T cell receptor beta chains from one sample sequenced in a study of blood T cell repertoires in COVID-19. Generated by immunoSEQ multiplex PCR, the TCRdb table keeps only in-frame clones and is missing some. The repertoire holds approximately 190,000 clones, with about 88% as singletons. Material: peripheral blood. These receptors were taken from a woman aged 40 to 50 who had recovered from COVID-19.

The chain has TRBV30 and TRBJ1-6, with a tentative D call TRBD1 (6 bases). Germline V gene lookup returns CDR1 GTSNPN and CDR2 SVGIG (reference sequence). This CDR3 is built from 15 residues. Trimming left V 2 bases short and J 3 bases short, with 11 bases between. This CDR3 reads CAWSPPRGYNSPLHF. The CDR3 DNA sequence: TGTGCCTGGAGTCCCCCCAGGGGCTATAATTCACCCCTCCACTTT.

V usage is TRBV19 and J usage is TRBJ2-3, with a tentative D call TRBD1 (6 bases). V was cut by 6 bases and J by 7 bases, with 20 bases left in between. The CDR3 contains 15 residues. Germline loops: CDR1 LNHDA, CDR2 SQIVND (reference sequence). The CDR3 sequence is CASRNPGQQSHTQYF. The DNA of the CDR3 is TGTGCCAGTAGGAACCCCGGACAGCAGTCCCATACGCAGTATTTT.

V usage is TRBV5-1 and J usage is TRBJ1-1; 12 nucleotides align to TRBD1. The germline V gene has CDR1 SGHRS and CDR2 YFSETQ. With 3 bases clipped from V and 1 base from J, the junction kept 4 bases outside the gene matches. The CDR3 is made up of 16 amino acids. In DNA, the CDR3 is TGCGCCAGCAGCTATGGGACAGGGGGCTGGAACACTGAAGCTTTCTTT. Translated: CASSYGTGGWNTEAFF.